Below are 27 T cell receptor beta chains sequenced from a single sample in a study of blood T cell repertoires in COVID-19. TCRdb keeps only in-frame clones here, not all; method: immunoSEQ multiplex PCR. This sample has 400,000 to 450,000 clones; more than 70% occur once, and the top ten carry 10% to 15%. Sequenced: peripheral blood. These receptor sequences come from a woman aged 45 to 65 with COVID-19, enrolled during active disease.

The chain combines TRBV2 with TRBJ2-3; a possible D gene is TRBD2 (5 bases). V was clipped by 4 bases and J by 4 bases, with 12 bases between them. The CDR3 consists of 14 residues. Germline lookup yields CDR1 SNHLY and CDR2 FYNNEI. In DNA, the CDR3 is TGTGCCAGCAGTGTCGGGGTAGACGCAGATACGCAGTATTTT. Encoded protein: CASSVGVDADTQYF.

The chain uses TRBV5-6 and TRBJ1-1, with TRBD1 identical over 9 bases. V shed 3 bases and J 5 bases; nucleotides not matched to a gene: 8. Germline-derived CDR1 and CDR2 are SGHDT and YYEEEE. The CDR3 is made up of 15 amino acids. CDR3 in amino acids: CASSSWGTGSTEAFF. DNA for the CDR3: TGTGCCAGCAGCTCGTGGGGGACAGGGAGTACTGAAGCTTTCTTT.

The rearrangement links TRBV27 to TRBJ2-2; D remains ambiguous. The CDR3 totals 13 residues. The V gene's germline CDR1 is MNHEY and CDR2 SMNVEV (reference sequence). The germline V and J ends were trimmed by 4 bases and 7 bases, with 10 bases remaining between them. CDR3 amino acids: CASSYDEDGELFF. CDR3 DNA: TGTGCCAGCAGTTATGATGAGGACGGGGAGCTGTTTTTT.

This clone was found once. The V call is TRBV5-4, the J call TRBJ2-1, with TRBD2 identical over 14 bases. J lost 1 base, V lost 5 bases, and 5 bases had no gene match. The CDR3 is 17 residues long. Per germline, CDR1 SGHNT and CDR2 YYREEE (reference sequence). DNA of the CDR3: TGTGCCAGCAGGACGGGACTAGCGGGGGATTCCTACAATGAGCAGTTCTTC. This codes for CASRTGLAGDSYNEQFF.

The CDR3: CASSPGGGETQYF. In DNA form, the CDR3 reads TGTGCCAGCAGTCCAGGGGGAGGAGAGACCCAGTACTTC. The V and J genes are TRBV12-3 or TRBV12-4 and TRBJ2-5; D perhaps matches TRBD1 (7 bases). The CDR3 extends over 13 amino acids. Deletions cut 5 bases from V and 4 bases from J, with 11 bases between.

J is TRBJ1-2 and V is TRBV4-2; D is perhaps TRBD1 (6 bases). The CDR3 spans 15 residues. The germline CDR1 and CDR2 sequences are LGHNA and YNFKEQ. V shed 0 bases and J shed 2 bases, with 10 bases lying between them. The CDR3 sequence is CASSQDLGANYGYTF. As DNA, the CDR3 is TGTGCCAGCAGCCAAGATTTGGGGGCAAACTATGGCTACACCTTC.

J is TRBJ1-4 and V is TRBV7-9; D remains unclear. The CDR3 contains 13 residues. From germline, CDR1 is SEHNR and CDR2 FQNEAQ (reference sequence). V lost 7 bases to trimming and J lost 5 bases, with 11 bases between them. The CDR3 protein is CASTGETNEKLFF. The CDR3 bases are TGTGCCAGCACCGGGGAGACAAATGAAAAACTGTTTTTT. Combining the CDR3 with reference TRBV7-9 and TRBJ1-4 gives the whole variable domain DTGVSQNPRHKITKRGQNVTFRCDPISEHNRLYWYRQTLGQGPEFLTYFQNEAQLEKSRLLSDRFSAERPKGSFSTLEIQRTEQGDSAMYLCASTGETNEKLFFGSGTQLSVL.

V is TRBV27 and J is TRBJ2-7; 9 bases are shared with TRBD1. The CDR3 has 15 residues. V gave up 4 bases and J gave up 1 base; unmatched junction bases: 5. The V gene's germline CDR1 is MNHEY and CDR2 SMNVEV (reference sequence). The CDR3 loop reads CASSSGQGTSYEQYF. CDR3 nucleotide sequence: TGTGCCAGCAGTTCAGGACAGGGGACTTCCTACGAGCAGTACTTC.

This clone was found once. This chain links TRBV6-5 with TRBJ1-2, with D possibly matching TRBD1 (6 bases). From germline, CDR1 is MNHEY and CDR2 SVGAGI. Trimming stripped 5 bases from V and 1 base from J, with 8 bases between. The CDR3 contains 13 residues. CDR3 protein: CASSRTDNYGYTF. The DNA for the CDR3 is TGTGCCAGCAGTCGGACAGATAACTATGGCTACACCTTC.

The rearrangement links TRBV12-3 or TRBV12-4 to TRBJ1-4, with no clear D. CDR3 size: 11 residues. The V end lost 2 bases, the J end lost 10 bases, and 5 bases lay between the germline ends. The CDR3 DNA sequence: TGTGCCAGCAGTTTACTAGGAAAACTGTTTTTT. It encodes CASSLLGKLFF.

This chain joins TRBV5-6 and TRBJ1-5; weak D call: TRBD1 (6 bases). Germline V gene data show CDR1 as SGHDT and CDR2 as YYEEEE. CDR3 size: 15 residues. Trimming took 0 bases from V and 7 from J, leaving 14 bases between them. The CDR3 reads CASSLASTGRQPQHF. The CDR3 DNA follows: TGTGCCAGCAGCTTGGCATCCACAGGGAGACAGCCCCAGCATTTT.

The genes are TRBV24-1 and TRBJ2-2, with unresolved D. The V and J ends lost 3 bases and 0 bases respectively, with 7 bases between them. This CDR3 contains 15 residues. Germline V gene lookup returns CDR1 KGHDR and CDR2 SFDVKD. The CDR3 coding sequence is TGTGCCACCAGTGATACGACACCGAACACCGGGGAGCTGTTTTTT. Translation gives CATSDTTPNTGELFF.

This sequence joins TRBV28 and TRBJ2-7, with D maybe TRBD1 (6 bases). V was clipped by 1 base and J by 6 bases, with 19 bases between them. The CDR3 length is 16 residues. Germline CDR1 is MDHEN and CDR2 is SYDVKM. Here the CDR3 reads CASSLSPSLSQGEQYF. CDR3 sequence (DNA): TGTGCCAGCAGTTTATCGCCTTCTCTGTCACAGGGCGAGCAGTACTTC.

The J gene is TRBJ2-1, the V gene TRBV5-1, with TRBD1 identical over 12 bases. V dropped 4 bases and J dropped 14; count of bases not matched to a gene: 10. Germline V gene sequence: CDR1 SGHRS, CDR2 YFSETQ. This CDR3 spans 14 amino acids. Here the CDR3 DNA reads TGCGCCAGCAGCGCAGCGGGACAGGGGGCGAAGGAGTTCTTC. Translation gives CASSAAGQGAKEFF.

The V call is TRBV19, the J call TRBJ1-1, with 11 bases matching TRBD1. Trimming cost V 4 bases and J 0 bases; bases outside gene matches: 4. Germline CDR1 LNHDA, CDR2 SQIVND (reference sequence). The CDR3 covers 16 residues. CDR3 bases: TGTGCCAGTAGTACCCGGGACAGGGGGATGAACACTGAAGCTTTCTTT. It codes for CASSTRDRGMNTEAFF.

This chain joins TRBV6-5 and TRBJ1-5, with a weak D call TRBD1 (6 bases). Deletions cut 4 bases from V and 5 bases from J, with 9 bases between. Germline V gives CDR1 MNHEY, CDR2 SVGAGI. The CDR3 covers 13 residues. CDR3 DNA sequence: TGTGCCAGCAGTTCGAACAGGGATCAGCCCCAGCATTTT. It yields the protein CASSSNRDQPQHF.

The rearrangement links TRBV27 to TRBJ1-1; possible D gene TRBD1, 6 bases. The CDR3 extends over 13 amino acids. CDR1 and CDR2 (germline): MNHEY, SMNVEV (reference sequence). V was shortened by 4 bases and J by 6 bases, with 12 bases between the two germline ends. CDR3 sequence reads: CASSWTADAEAFF. CDR3 nucleotide sequence: TGTGCCAGCAGTTGGACAGCCGACGCTGAAGCTTTCTTT.

V is TRBV30 and J is TRBJ2-3; 7 bases line up with TRBD1. This CDR3 region has 12 residues. Germline CDR1 reads GTSNPN; CDR2 reads SVGIG (reference sequence). V shed 7 bases, J shed 2 bases, and the junction held 3 bases outside the gene matches. In DNA form, the CDR3 reads TGTGCCTTTGACAGGGACACAGATACGCAGTATTTT. Translating it yields CAFDRDTDTQYF.

J is TRBJ2-3 and V is TRBV5-4; 7 bases are shared with TRBD1. In germline, CDR1 is SGHNT, CDR2 YYREEE (reference sequence). V lost 0 bases, J lost 3 bases, and 10 bases stayed unmatched. The CDR3 contains 17 residues. The CDR3 is CASSLELGQKGTDTQYF. CDR3 nucleotide sequence: TGTGCCAGCAGCTTGGAGTTGGGACAGAAGGGGACAGATACGCAGTATTTT. Full variable domain (missing parts from reference TRBV5-4 and TRBJ2-3): ETGVTQSPTHLIKTRGQQVTLRCSSQSGHNTVSWYQQALGQGPQFIFQYYREEENGRGNFPPRFSGLQFPNYSSELNVNALELDDSALYLCASSLELGQKGTDTQYFGPGTRLTVL.

This clone was seen once. The chain carries TRBV7-2 and TRBJ2-1, with D possibly matching TRBD2 (5 bases). V lost 1 base, J lost 9 bases, and 10 bases lay in between. CDR1 is SGHTA and CDR2 is FQGNSA in the germline V gene. The CDR3 spans 13 residues. DNA for the CDR3: TGTGCCAGCAGCTTAGAGAGGAGGCTTGAGCAGTTCTTC. Translated: CASSLERRLEQFF.

The chain couples TRBV14 to TRBJ1-1; 8 bases fit TRBD1. CDR3 length: 14 amino acids. V shed 2 bases, J shed 6 bases, and the junction held 5 bases outside the gene matches. Germline V lookup: CDR1 SGHDN, CDR2 FVKESK. CDR3 sequence (DNA): TGTGCCAGCAGCCAACGACAGGGGTTCGCTGAAGCTTTCTTT. Residues: CASSQRQGFAEAFF.

The chain combines TRBV4-1 with TRBJ2-3; 9 nucleotides agree with TRBD1. With 10 bases clipped from V and 2 bases from J, the junction kept 13 bases outside the gene matches. The V gene's germline CDR1 is MGHRA and CDR2 YSYEKL. This CDR3 has 16 residues. The CDR3 DNA sequence: TGCGCCACCCGTTCAAACAGGGGGCGCAACACAGATACGCAGTATTTT. Translating gives CATRSNRGRNTDTQYF.

This CDR3 reads CASSPLTSSGELFF. The CDR3, as DNA: TGTGCCAGCAGCCCACTCACTAGCAGCGGGGAGCTGTTTTTT. The chain recombines TRBV11-2 with TRBJ2-2, with D perhaps TRBD2 (6 bases). CDR1 is SGHAT, CDR2 FQNNGV, per germline. The V and J ends lost 5 bases and 7 bases respectively, with 14 bases between them. CDR3 length: 14 amino acids.

The chain couples TRBV11-2 to TRBJ1-6, with a tentative D call TRBD1 (6 bases). V lost 2 bases to trimming and J lost 6 bases, with 8 bases between them. CDR3 size: 14 residues. Germline lookup yields CDR1 SGHAT and CDR2 FQNNGV. The CDR3 DNA reads TGTGCCAGCAGCTTAAACAGGGTTAATTCACCCCTCCACTTT. This sequence encodes CASSLNRVNSPLHF.

The CDR3 region is CASSYGGRPNEKLFF. CDR3 sequence (DNA): TGTGCCAGCAGTTATGGAGGCAGGCCGAATGAAAAACTGTTTTTT. This sequence joins TRBV6-5 and TRBJ1-4; D ambiguous. V was cut by 3 bases and J by 5 bases, with 13 bases left in between. Germline V lookup: CDR1 MNHEY, CDR2 SVGAGI. The CDR3 runs 15 residues.

The chain is built from TRBV7-9 and TRBJ2-7; no firm D call. Trimming pared 6 bases from V and 1 base from J, leaving 7 bases between. The germline V gene encodes CDR1 SEHNR and CDR2 FQNEAQ (reference sequence). The CDR3 spans 12 residues. Written as DNA, the CDR3 is TGTGCCAGCAGTAGTGAATCCTACGAGCAGTACTTC. This translates into CASSSESYEQYF.

The V and J genes are TRBV10-3 and TRBJ1-5; a possible D gene is TRBD1 (6 bases). V was trimmed by 10 bases and J by 5 bases, leaving 15 bases between them. CDR3 size: 13 residues. Germline V lookup: CDR1 ENHRY, CDR2 SYGVKD. CDR3 region: CATARDIYQPQHF. CDR3 nucleotide sequence: TGTGCCACCGCCCGGGACATTTATCAGCCCCAGCATTTT.